The clone carrying this TCR beta chain occurred once. Antigen unknown. V dropped 1 base and J dropped 2 bases, with 10 bases sitting between them. Germline V gene sequence: CDR1 SGHRS, CDR2 YFSETQ. CDR3 length equals 15 residues. This sample stems from a study of cytomegalovirus exposure and HLA in healthy donors. Overall study results and limits: Presence/absence analysis assumed near-uniform sequencing depth across donors.

A multiplex PCR was run with 60 Vbeta primers and 13 Jbeta primers. TCRdb's copy holds only in-frame clones and misses some; the assay was immunoSEQ multiplex PCR. The sample has roughly 190,000 clones, roughly four fifths seen once; the top ten hold 3% to 4%. Sample: PBMCs. The clonotype comes from a woman in her thirties in good health and CMV-seropositive. The rearrangement joins TRBV5-1 to TRBJ1-3; D is perhaps TRBD1 (6 bases). In DNA, the CDR3 is TGCGCCAGCAGCTTGAGCACAGGGACTGGAAACACCATATATTTT. This translates into CASSLSTGTGNTIYF.